The 7 T cell receptor beta chains in this list originate from one sample, sequenced in a study of blood T cell repertoires in COVID-19. Some clones are missing from TCRdb's copy, which holds only in-frame ones; the method was immunoSEQ multiplex PCR. The table includes approximately 89,000 clones, 70% to 90% detected once. Sequenced sample: peripheral blood. The receptor source for this set is a man between 65 and 85 years old with acute or convalescent COVID-19.

The chain combines TRBV5-1 with TRBJ2-5, with D tentatively TRBD2 (6 bases). The CDR3 is 12 amino acids. CDR1 SGHRS and CDR2 YFSETQ come from the germline V gene. Trimming pared 6 bases from V and 5 bases from J, leaving 11 bases between. DNA of the CDR3: TGCGCCAGCAACGACGCGGGGGAGACCCAGTACTTC. Translating it yields CASNDAGETQYF. Variable domain in full (rest from reference TRBV5-1 and TRBJ2-5): KAGVTQTPRYLIKTRGQQVTLSCSPISGHRSVSWYQQTPGQGLQFLFEYFSETQRNKGNFPGRFSGRQFSNSRSEMNVSTLELGDSALYLCASNDAGETQYFGPGTRLLVL.

CDR3 protein: CASSRTGVAYEQYF. The CDR3 coding sequence is TGTGCCAGCAGCCGTACAGGGGTCGCCTACGAGCAGTACTTC. The chain couples TRBV7-9 to TRBJ2-7; 7 bases are shared with TRBD1. Germline V lookup: CDR1 SEHNR, CDR2 FQNEAQ (reference sequence). The trim removed 5 bases at V and 2 bases at J, leaving 6 bases unmatched. This CDR3 has 14 residues.

This chain connects TRBV5-5 to TRBJ2-1; perhaps TRBD1 as D (5 bases). The CDR3 runs to 16 residues. V was pared by 2 bases and J by 3 bases, with 15 bases between. Germline CDR1 SGHKS, CDR2 YYEKEE (reference sequence). The CDR3 reads CASSLTGTILYNEQFF. The CDR3 coding sequence is TGTGCCAGCAGCTTAACAGGTACCATACTCTACAATGAGCAGTTCTTC.

The CDR3 nucleotides are TGTGCCAGCAGCAAAGTCCCGGGGGTCGCGGAGACCCAGTACTTC. It is translated as CASSKVPGVAETQYF. This chain links TRBV21-1 with TRBJ2-5; the D call of TRBD2 is as the table states it, not checked on the DNA. TRBV21-1 is marked as a pseudogene. The CDR3 is 15 amino acids.

This clone was detected a few times. The J gene is TRBJ2-7, the V gene TRBV10-1; the D gene is possibly TRBD1 (6 bases). Trimming cost V 8 bases and J 0 bases, with 14 bases left between them. Per germline, CDR1 WNHNN and CDR2 SYGVQD (reference sequence). This CDR3 has 14 residues. CDR3 protein: CASVDSEGSYEQYV. The CDR3, as DNA: TGCGCCAGCGTGGACAGCGAGGGCTCCTACGAGCAGTACGTC.

The chain carries TRBV18 and TRBJ1-1; TRBD1 might be the D (5 bases). The CDR3 length is 15 residues. V was clipped by 3 bases and J by 4 bases, with 15 bases between them. CDR1 is KGHSH and CDR2 is LQKENI in the germline V gene. This CDR3 reads CASSPTGLVGTEAFF. CDR3 coding DNA: TGTGCCAGCTCACCCACAGGCTTAGTGGGCACTGAAGCTTTCTTT.

V gene TRBV9 combines with J gene TRBJ1-1; TRBD1 aligns across 8 bases. This CDR3 spans 14 amino acids. Unmatched junction bases numbered 6, after V lost 4 bases and J lost 4 bases. The germline CDR1 and CDR2 sequences are SGDLS and YYNGEE. The CDR3 protein is CASSPPQGATEAFF. CDR3 nucleotide sequence: TGTGCCAGCAGCCCCCCCCAGGGGGCCACTGAAGCTTTCTTT.